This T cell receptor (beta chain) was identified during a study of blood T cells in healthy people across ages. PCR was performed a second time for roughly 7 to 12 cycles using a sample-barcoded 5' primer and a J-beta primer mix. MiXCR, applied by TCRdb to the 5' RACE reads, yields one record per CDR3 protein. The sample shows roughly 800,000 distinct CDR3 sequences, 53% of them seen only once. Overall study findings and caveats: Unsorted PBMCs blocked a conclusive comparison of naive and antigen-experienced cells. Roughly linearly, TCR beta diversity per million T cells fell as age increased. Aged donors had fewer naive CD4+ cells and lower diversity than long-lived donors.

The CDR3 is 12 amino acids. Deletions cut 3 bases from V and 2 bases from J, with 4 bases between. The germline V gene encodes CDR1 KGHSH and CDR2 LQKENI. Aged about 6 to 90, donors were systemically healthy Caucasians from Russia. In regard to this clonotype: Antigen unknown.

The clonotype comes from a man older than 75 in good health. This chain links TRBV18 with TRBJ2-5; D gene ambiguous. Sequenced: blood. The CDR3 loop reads CASSPGQETQYF. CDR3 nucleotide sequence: TGTGCCAGCTCACCCGGGCAAGAGACCCAGTACTTC.